Below are 30 T cell receptor beta chains sequenced from a single sample in a study of cytomegalovirus exposure and HLA in healthy donors. Both 60 Vbeta primers and 13 Jbeta primers went into the PCR. TCRdb's table, derived via immunoSEQ multiplex PCR, lists solely in-frame clones and lacks some. The sample lists more than 150,000 clones, roughly 80% occurring once. Sequenced sample: PBMCs. Receptor source: a man aged 50 or older in good health and CMV-seronegative.

The chain joins TRBV5-6 to TRBJ2-1, with TRBD2 matching over 11 bases. V shed 2 bases, J shed 7 bases, and the junction held 8 bases outside the gene matches. There are 16 residues in the CDR3. Germline assignment: CDR1 SGHDT and CDR2 YYEEEE. This chain's CDR3 is CASSFSTSGAWNEQFF. The CDR3, as DNA: TGTGCCAGCAGCTTCTCGACTAGCGGGGCATGGAATGAGCAGTTCTTC.

The chain employs TRBV7-6 and TRBJ2-7; TRBD2 might be the D (6 bases). CDR3 size: 13 residues. Germline V gives CDR1 SGHVS, CDR2 FNYEAQ. Trimming pared 3 bases from V and 1 base from J, leaving 7 bases between. The DNA for the CDR3 is TGTGCCAGCAGCTTCGGGGGTTCCTACGAGCAGTACTTC. It translates to CASSFGGSYEQYF. Combining the CDR3 with reference TRBV7-6 and TRBJ2-7 gives the whole variable domain GAGVSQSPRYKVTKRGQDVALRCDPISGHVSLYWYRQALGQGPEFLTYFNYEAQQDKSGLPNDRFSAERPEGSISTLTIQRTEQRDSAMYRCASSFGGSYEQYFGPGTRLTVT.

The V call is TRBV18, the J call TRBJ2-2, with D possibly TRBD1 on 7 matching bases. V was cut by 5 bases and J by 3 bases, with 10 bases left in between. This CDR3 has 14 amino acids. The V gene's germline CDR1 is KGHSH and CDR2 LQKENI. CDR3 in DNA: TGTGCCAGCTCATCCAGGGGGGACACCGGGGAGCTGTTTTTT. Translated: CASSSRGDTGELFF.

This chain connects TRBV27 to TRBJ2-2, with D possibly being TRBD1 (5 bases). Germline V gene sequence: CDR1 MNHEY, CDR2 SMNVEV (reference sequence). The CDR3 runs 16 residues. V lost 5 bases and J 2 bases, leaving 15 bases between the germline ends. CDR3 nucleotides: TGTGCCAGCAGTAGAGTTAGGGGCGGTAACACCGGGGAGCTGTTTTTT. As protein: CASSRVRGGNTGELFF.

This chain uses TRBV29-1 with TRBJ2-7; D is undetermined. Per germline, CDR1 SQVTM and CDR2 ANQGSEA. V was clipped by 4 bases and J by 6 bases, with 16 bases between them. The CDR3 runs to 13 residues. CDR3 nucleotides: TGCAGCGTTGTCCCAGGCTTCACCCCCGAGCAGTACTTC. Its translation is CSVVPGFTPEQYF.

The sample holds one count of this clone. This chain joins TRBV12-5 and TRBJ1-1, with 10 bases identical to TRBD1. Looked up from germline, CDR1 is LGHNT and CDR2 is FRNRAP. The CDR3 is made up of 13 amino acids. With V trimmed by 6 bases and J by 4 bases, 2 bases remained unmatched. DNA of the CDR3: TGTGCTAGTGGCGGACAGGGGGTCACTGAAGCTTTCTTT. It translates to CASGGQGVTEAFF.

In DNA, the CDR3 is TGTGCCAGCAGCTTAGCGACATCCTACGAGCAGTACTTC. It is translated as CASSLATSYEQYF. The chain carries TRBV7-8 and TRBJ2-7; D unresolved. The CDR3 is 13 residues long. Between the trimmed V and J ends, which lost 0 bases and 1 base, there was a span of 4 bases. Germline loops: CDR1 SGHVS, CDR2 FQNEAQ.

DNA of the CDR3: TGTGCCAGCAGCTTAGAGGGGTGGACTGAAGCTTTCTTT. This gives the protein CASSLEGWTEAFF. The rearrangement links TRBV7-9 to TRBJ1-1; tentative D call: TRBD1 (5 bases). The CDR3 runs to 13 residues. V was clipped by 1 base and J by 5 bases, with 8 bases between them. Germline V CDR1 and CDR2: SEHNR, FQNEAQ (reference sequence).

V usage is TRBV7-2 and J usage is TRBJ1-5; D may be TRBD1 (5 bases). The CDR3 is 16 residues long. Trimming removed 1 base at V and 2 bases at J, with 12 bases between. Germline CDR1 reads SGHTA; CDR2 reads FQGNSA. DNA of the CDR3: TGTGCCAGCAGCTTAGGGCAGGGATGGGGCAATCAGCCCCAGCATTTT. Translating it yields CASSLGQGWGNQPQHF.

This chain connects TRBV4-3 to TRBJ2-5, with 7 bases lining up with TRBD1. This CDR3 comprises 15 residues. Germline V CDR1 and CDR2: LGHNA, YSLEER. Trimming at V came to 1 base and at J to 2 bases, leaving 4 bases not matched to a gene. CDR3 bases: TGCGCCAGCAGCCAAGTGGTGACAGGGCAAGAGACCCAGTACTTC. Its protein is CASSQVVTGQETQYF.

CDR3 sequence (DNA): TGTGCCAGTAGTATAGTTCGGGGACAGGGTAATTCACCCCTCCACTTT. Amino acids: CASSIVRGQGNSPLHF. V usage is TRBV19 and J usage is TRBJ1-6; 9 bases map to TRBD1. The V segment lost 1 base and the J segment 6 bases; nucleotides outside the gene matches: 4. CDR1 and CDR2 (germline): LNHDA, SQIVND (reference sequence). The CDR3 has 16 residues.

The chain has TRBV9 and TRBJ2-3; TRBD2 matches at 10 bases. Germline V CDR1 and CDR2: SGDLS, YYNGEE. This CDR3 comprises 16 residues. V dropped 4 bases and J dropped 6; count of bases not matched to a gene: 11. The CDR3 coding sequence is TGTGCCAGCAGCCAGACGAGCGGGGGGGGTCAGGATACGCAGTATTTT. The encoded protein is CASSQTSGGGQDTQYF.

The chain employs TRBV2 and TRBJ2-2, with TRBD2 matching over 9 bases. The germline V gene has CDR1 SNHLY and CDR2 FYNNEI. The trim removed 10 bases at V and 1 base at J, leaving 7 bases unmatched. The CDR3 loop spans 15 amino acids. The CDR3 coding sequence is TGTGCCACTAAACAACTAGCGGGGAACACCGGGGAGCTGTTTTTT. It yields the protein CATKQLAGNTGELFF.

The CDR3 DNA is TGTGCCAGTAGTATCGGGGGTCTTGCCTACAATGAGCAGTTCTTC. Its translation: CASSIGGLAYNEQFF. The V gene is TRBV19, the J gene TRBJ2-1, with D possibly being TRBD2 (6 bases). The CDR3 sequence is 15 residues long. Looked up from germline, CDR1 is LNHDA and CDR2 is SQIVND (reference sequence). V lost 3 bases and J lost 2, with 11 bases in between.

V is TRBV10-3 and J is TRBJ2-5, with 9 bases fitting TRBD1. The end of the DNA aligns better with TRBJ2-7, so the J call may be wrong. The germline CDR1 and CDR2 sequences are ENHRY and SYGVKD. This CDR3 region has 15 residues. The CDR3 DNA sequence: TGTGCCGCCCCCCGGGACAGGGCTCTTTCTTACGAGCAGTACTTC. Amino acids: CAAPRDRALSYEQYF.

Comment on this clone: Distinct nucleotide sequences in the sample also encode this CDR3. J is TRBJ1-5 and V is TRBV18; D is unclear. The CDR3 covers 13 residues. Germline V CDR1 and CDR2: KGHSH, LQKENI. V shed 5 bases and J shed 0 bases, with 5 bases lying between them. CDR3 sequence: CASSEGSNQPQHF. The CDR3 nucleotides are TGTGCCAGCTCAGAGGGTAGCAATCAGCCCCAGCATTTT.

The chain joins TRBV7-6 to TRBJ2-5, with TRBD2 identical over 10 bases. This CDR3 has 15 amino acids. Germline trimming cut 5 bases from V and 7 bases from J; bases unmatched to any gene: 10. The germline CDR1 and CDR2 sequences are SGHVS and FNYEAQ. This CDR3 is CASSPRGSGGVTQYF. The CDR3 coding sequence is TGTGCCAGCAGCCCCCGGGGGAGCGGGGGGGTGACCCAGTACTTC.

The V and J genes are TRBV5-4 and TRBJ2-3, with 7 bases aligning to TRBD1. The CDR3 runs 16 residues. Germline V gene data show CDR1 as SGHNT and CDR2 as YYREEE (reference sequence). V gave up 4 bases and J gave up 6 bases; unmatched junction bases: 14. DNA of the CDR3: TGTGCCAGCAGCCCATACCGGACTGGCAGGGGGGATACGCAGTATTTT. Encoded protein: CASSPYRTGRGDTQYF.

This chain connects TRBV15 to TRBJ1-6; TRBD1 might be the D (5 bases). The CDR3 is 16 amino acids. Per germline, CDR1 LNHNV and CDR2 YYDKDF (reference sequence). The V end was cut by 3 bases, the J end by 7 bases, with 16 bases between. The CDR3 DNA follows: TGTGCCACCAGCAGTGATTACAGGCCTGGCAATTCACCCCTCCACTTT. This translates into CATSSDYRPGNSPLHF.

The chain is built from TRBV27 and TRBJ1-2; TRBD1 is a possible D gene (6 bases). The CDR3 sequence is 14 residues long. V shed 6 bases and J shed 4 bases, with 15 bases lying between them. Looked up from germline, CDR1 is MNHEY and CDR2 is SMNVEV (reference sequence). This CDR3 reads CASSRAGVGYGYTF. The CDR3 nucleotides are TGTGCCAGCAGCCGGGCAGGGGTCGGCTATGGCTACACCTTC.

The CDR3 spells CASSSTVYEQYF. As DNA, the CDR3 is TGCGCCAGCAGCTCGACAGTTTACGAGCAGTACTTC. V gene TRBV5-1 combines with J gene TRBJ2-7; maybe TRBD1 (5 bases). Germline V gene sequence: CDR1 SGHRS, CDR2 YFSETQ. Trimming took off 3 bases at V and 4 bases at J, with 8 bases between the two ends. The CDR3 is 12 residues long.

In regard to this clone: Distinct nucleotide sequences in the sample also encode this CDR3. The rearrangement links TRBV27 to TRBJ2-2, with 9 bases identical to TRBD2. The trim removed 2 bases at V and 4 bases at J, leaving 17 bases unmatched. Per the germline V gene, CDR1 is MNHEY and CDR2 is SMNVEV (reference sequence). There are 20 residues in the CDR3. The CDR3 here is CASSLGRGGASLIGTGELFF. For the CDR3, the DNA is TGTGCCAGCAGTTTAGGACGCGGGGGGGCCTCACTCATAGGCACCGGGGAGCTGTTTTTT.

This clone has only one observation. The V call is TRBV19, the J call TRBJ1-1; D ambiguous. This CDR3 is 12 amino acids long. CDR1 and CDR2 from the germline V gene are LNHDA and SQIVND (reference sequence). V was clipped by 6 bases and J by 5 bases, with 10 bases between them. The CDR3 nucleotides read TGTGCCAGTAGCCGGGGAGTTACTGAAGCTTTCTTT. Protein product: CASSRGVTEAFF.

V is TRBV27 and J is TRBJ1-3; D may be TRBD1 (6 bases). Looked up from germline, CDR1 is MNHEY and CDR2 is SMNVEV (reference sequence). The CDR3 runs to 14 residues. The ends were cut back, 9 bases at V and 1 base at J, with 13 bases in the middle. In DNA form, the CDR3 reads TGTGCCAGTGGGACAACGAATTCTGGAAACACCATATATTTT. This encodes CASGTTNSGNTIYF.

This chain links TRBV7-2 with TRBJ1-2; 8 nucleotides line up with TRBD1. Germline lookup yields CDR1 SGHTA and CDR2 FQGNSA. The V and J ends lost 4 bases and 4 bases, in that order; junction bases with no gene match: 5. CDR3 size: 14 residues. This chain's CDR3 is CASSSPQGGYGYTF. The CDR3 region has the DNA TGTGCCAGCAGCTCCCCACAGGGGGGCTATGGCTACACCTTC.

The chain employs TRBV27 and TRBJ1-3; 7 nucleotides align to TRBD1. The CDR3 is made up of 14 amino acids. The J segment lost 2 bases and the V segment lost 3 bases, leaving 1 base of the junction unmatched. Germline V CDR1 and CDR2: MNHEY, SMNVEV (reference sequence). The CDR3 DNA sequence: TGTGCCAGCAGTTTCCAGGGGGCTGGAAACACCATATATTTT. This codes for CASSFQGAGNTIYF.

The V and J genes are TRBV5-1 and TRBJ2-7; 9 bases are a match to TRBD1. Germline trimming cut 4 bases from V and 3 bases from J; bases unmatched to any gene: 5. The CDR3 totals 14 residues. Germline lookup yields CDR1 SGHRS and CDR2 YFSETQ. CDR3 loop: CASSGGGQGYEQYF. CDR3 coding DNA: TGCGCCAGCAGCGGGGGGGGACAGGGCTACGAGCAGTACTTC.

The chain carries TRBV10-2 and TRBJ2-5; tentatively, D is TRBD1 (6 bases). The CDR3 covers 14 residues. Germline V gene sequence: CDR1 WSHSY, CDR2 SAAADI. Trimming removed 8 bases from V and 0 bases from J, with 13 bases in between. CDR3 residues: CASGHRAHQETQYF. The CDR3 nucleotides read TGCGCCAGCGGTCACAGGGCCCACCAAGAGACCCAGTACTTC.

V and J are TRBV9 and TRBJ1-4; D unresolved. Germline lookup yields CDR1 SGDLS and CDR2 YYNGEE. The CDR3 has 15 amino acids. V lost 4 bases and J lost 4, with 14 bases in between. CDR3 sequence reads: CASSFGLEGNEKLFF. CDR3 coding DNA: TGTGCCAGCAGCTTCGGACTGGAAGGTAATGAAAAACTGTTTTTT.

This rearrangement joins TRBV5-6 to TRBJ1-2; TRBD1 matches at 7 bases. The J segment lost 4 bases and the V segment lost 0 bases, leaving 6 bases of the junction unmatched. CDR1 and CDR2 (germline): SGHDT, YYEEEE. The CDR3 covers 15 residues. Here the CDR3 reads CASSLADRVGYGYTF. The CDR3 DNA sequence: TGTGCCAGCAGCTTGGCCGACAGGGTTGGCTATGGCTACACCTTC.